The source of this T cell receptor beta chain is a study of regulatory T cells in long-lasting Graves disease. Noted time point: newly diagnosed GD, antithyroid drugs for less than 3 months. PBMC-extracted RNA yielded the TCR library. It was American Thyroid Association guidelines that determined Graves' disease diagnosis. To make TCR beta libraries, researchers used iRepertoire HTBI primers and Arm-PCR of CDR3 regions. TCRdb processed the multiplex PCR reads anew with MiXCR; each CDR3 protein has one entry. The table includes some 460,000 distinct CDR3 sequences, under 20% detected once. There are 13 residues in the CDR3. With V trimmed by 6 bases and J by 6 bases, 8 bases remained unmatched. Germline V gene lookup returns CDR1 MNHEY and CDR2 SMNVEV (reference sequence). This same sample was also taken into another study, of T cells in Graves' hyperthyroidism and ophthalmopathy. That paper notes: Uncontrolled infection, other autoimmune disease, pregnancy and lactation each barred patients from inclusion. With the HTBI primer set, the TCR CDR3 went through a first round of RT-PCR. Most clonotypes that expanded in the thyroid above 0.001 also showed up in blood.

The sample consisted of peripheral blood mononuclear cells (PBMCs), taken at new diagnosis, from a patient treated with antithyroid drugs. This chain uses TRBV27 with TRBJ2-7; 7 bases align to TRBD2. The sequence derives from a man aged 35 to 55 with Graves disease. This CDR3 is CASRAGVAAEQYF. The CDR3 DNA sequence: TGTGCCAGCAGGGCGGGAGTGGCGGCCGAGCAGTACTTC.